This TCR beta chain is drawn from a study of T cells expressing NK-cell markers. CDR1 is LGHDT and CDR2 is YNNKEL in the germline V gene (reference sequence). The CDR3 covers 15 residues. TCRdb reprocessed the 5' RACE reads; each CDR3 protein has one entry and no DNA is given. This sample's clone table lists 400,000 to 500,000 distinct CDR3 sequences. As for this clonotype: Its cognate antigen is unknown.

Study-wide points: What remained unclear was the HCMV specificity of expanded NKG2C+ T cell clones.

V and J are TRBV3-1 and TRBJ2-2; TCRdb reports TRBD1, a call that lacks DNA to check it against. Sequences were obtained from blood T cells: a sorted CD56 or NKG2C T cell subset, CD4+ or CD8+ T cells, or bulk PBMC T cells (not recorded which). The clonotype comes from a woman between 18 and 69 years old in good health. This chain's CDR3 is CASSHTDSYTGELFF.